These 25 T cell receptor beta chains came from one sample sequenced in a study of metastatic and nonmetastatic thyroid tumors. None of the patients had undergone any treatment ahead of thyroid surgery. Using MiXCR, TCRdb reanalyzed the PCR reads. Counted here are fewer than 20,000 clones, just under 30% occurring once; the ten biggest clones make up approximately 25%. Source material: tumor tissue. The source of these receptors is a male donor with papillary thyroid cancer or a benign thyroid nodule (not recorded which). Some clones in this sample may be carry-over from other donors' samples.

This clone qualifies as medium-sized. This sequence joins TRBV2 and TRBJ2-7, with TRBD1 as a possible D gene (6 bases). CDR1 is SNHLY and CDR2 is FYNNEI in the germline V gene. Trimming pared 7 bases from V and 7 bases from J, leaving 14 bases between. The CDR3 is made up of 12 amino acids. The CDR3 region is CASMLGASEQYF. The CDR3 coding sequence is TGTGCCAGCATGTTGGGGGCTTCGGAGCAGTACTTC.

The rearrangement joins TRBV18 to TRBJ1-3; 7 bases align to TRBD1. Per the germline V gene, CDR1 is KGHSH and CDR2 is LQKENI. The CDR3 covers 17 residues. J lost 4 bases, V lost 5 bases, and 14 bases had no gene match. The CDR3 spells CASSKERTGLVGNTIYF. Here the CDR3 DNA reads TGTGCCAGCTCAAAGGAAAGGACAGGTCTTGTCGGAAACACCATATATTTT.

CDR3 residues: CASSLTGTHTGELFF. The CDR3 DNA sequence: TGTGCCAGCAGCTTAACAGGGACCCACACCGGGGAGCTGTTTTTT. The rearrangement uses TRBV7-2 and TRBJ2-2, with D possibly TRBD1 on 6 matching bases. The CDR3 has 15 residues. CDR1 SGHTA and CDR2 FQGNSA come from the germline V gene. The V gene lost 2 bases and the J gene lost 3 bases, with 10 bases spanning the gap.

The V call is TRBV12-3 or TRBV12-4, the J call TRBJ2-1; D perhaps matches TRBD2 (5 bases). CDR3 size: 15 residues. V was shortened by 8 bases and J by 7 bases, with 21 bases between the two germline ends. The CDR3 DNA follows: TGTGCCAGCCGTCTCGGGGAATTAATTCGGAATGAGCAGTTCTTC. Amino acids: CASRLGELIRNEQFF.

This clone was found many times. This chain uses TRBV7-6 with TRBJ2-3; either TRBD1 or TRBD2 may fit D (5 bases each). There are 14 residues in the CDR3. CDR1 and CDR2 (germline): SGHVS, FNYEAQ. V lost 8 bases, J lost 1 base, and 13 bases lay in between. The CDR3 coding sequence is TGTGCCAGCGGAAGTGGGGGACGCACAGATACGCAGTATTTT. Translated: CASGSGGRTDTQYF.

With respect to this clone: A read error may account for a junction end that differs from germline. The chain links TRBV5-1 to TRBJ1-2; tentatively, D is TRBD1 (6 bases). The CDR3 length is 15 residues. Germline CDR1 is SGHRS and CDR2 is YFSETQ. CDR3 bases: TGCGCCACCAGCTTAGTGACAGGAGGGGCTGAAGGCTACACCTTC. Translating gives CATSLVTGGAEGYTF.

The chain recombines TRBV20-1 with TRBJ1-2; D not certain. The CDR3 totals 15 residues. CDR1 is DFQATT and CDR2 is SNEGSKA in the germline V gene (reference sequence). Trimming took 0 bases from V and 2 from J, leaving 13 bases between them. The CDR3 loop reads CSARDPVTANYGYTF. CDR3 bases: TGCAGTGCTAGAGATCCAGTAACCGCGAACTATGGCTACACCTTC.

The sample holds many counts of this clone. A read error may explain this, as a much larger clone is one base away. This sequence joins TRBV30 and TRBJ2-1; D may be TRBD2 (6 bases). Germline loops: CDR1 GTSNPN, CDR2 SVGIG (reference sequence). V was shortened by 1 base and J by 8 bases, with 18 bases between the two germline ends. This CDR3 is built from 15 residues. DNA for the CDR3: TGTGCCTGGAGTGGGACTAACGGGAGTGATCATGAGCAGTTCTTC. Its translation is CAWSGTNGSDHEQFF.

This clone turned up a few times. This chain uses TRBV6-1 with TRBJ1-5, with TRBD1 matching over 8 bases. J gave up 7 bases and V 6 bases, and 8 bases lay outside the gene matches. The CDR3 is 14 amino acids. Germline values: CDR1 MNHNS, CDR2 SASEGT. In DNA form, the CDR3 reads TGTGCCAGCAGATCGGCAGGGGGCGGCCAGCCCCAGCATTTT. Translating gives CASRSAGGGQPQHF.

This clone was seen ten or more times. The chain recombines TRBV3-1 with TRBJ1-1; no definite D call. The V end lost 5 bases, the J end lost 3 bases, and 10 bases lay between the germline ends. This CDR3 comprises 13 residues. Per the germline V gene, CDR1 is LGHDT and CDR2 is YNNKEL (reference sequence). Here the CDR3 DNA reads TGTGCCAGCAGCTTGGGATGGGACACTGAAGCTTTCTTT. Translating it yields CASSLGWDTEAFF.

On this clone: This may come from a read error, since a much larger clone is one base off. The CDR3 nucleotides read TGTGCCAGCAGCCAAGGGACTCACGGGAGGAATGAGCAGTTCTTC. Translating gives CASSQGTHGRNEQFF. This rearrangement joins TRBV4-2 to TRBJ2-1; TRBD2 agrees at 7 bases. The length of the CDR3 is 15 residues. Germline CDR1 reads LGHNA; CDR2 reads YNFKEQ. J was trimmed by 7 bases and V by 1 base; bases with no gene match: 7.

This chain connects TRBV20-1 to TRBJ2-2; D possibly corresponds to TRBD2 (5 bases). The CDR3 is made up of 12 amino acids. The V gene lost 6 bases and the J gene lost 7 bases, with 12 bases spanning the gap. Germline V lookup: CDR1 DFQATT, CDR2 SNEGSKA (reference sequence). CDR3 sequence reads: CSASGQNGELFF. CDR3 sequence (DNA): TGCAGTGCCAGCGGTCAGAACGGGGAGCTGTTTTTT.

This clone was counted between two and nine times. The genes are TRBV27 and TRBJ2-7, with 12 positions matching TRBD2. V shed 5 bases and J 3 bases; nucleotides not matched to a gene: 2. CDR3 size: 14 residues. CDR1 MNHEY and CDR2 SMNVEV come from the germline V gene (reference sequence). CDR3 bases: TGTGCCAGCAGTACGACTAGCGGGAGCTACGAGCAGTACTTC. It specifies CASSTTSGSYEQYF.

This chain joins TRBV5-1 and TRBJ1-4, with D hard to call. Germline loops: CDR1 SGHRS, CDR2 YFSETQ. The CDR3 spans 16 residues. Between the trimmed V and J ends, which lost 0 bases and 7 bases, there was a span of 16 bases. The DNA of the CDR3 is TGCGCCAGCAGCTTGGGTATCGGGGAATTGATTGAAAAACTGTTTTTT. Encoded protein: CASSLGIGELIEKLFF.

Notes on this clone: One junction end disagrees with the germline gene, perhaps due to a read error. This chain uses TRBV14 with TRBJ1-2; 9 positions match TRBD1. CDR1 is SGHDN and CDR2 is FVKESK in the germline V gene. There are 13 residues in the CDR3. The CDR3 loop reads CARSPRTGDVYNF. CDR3 DNA: TGTGCCAGAAGCCCCCGGACAGGGGATGTCTACAACTTC.

For the CDR3, the DNA is TGCAGTGGTAAGGATCCGACTAACTATGGCTACACCTTC. This sequence encodes CSGKDPTNYGYTF. The V call is TRBV20-1, the J call TRBJ1-2; D is undetermined. This CDR3 is built from 13 residues. V was clipped by 7 bases and J by 0 bases, with 12 bases between them. Germline CDR1 and CDR2: DFQATT and SNEGSKA (reference sequence).

This clone was picked up a small number of times. The genes are TRBV6-4 and TRBJ1-4; D remains unclear. V was clipped by 5 bases and J by 7 bases, with 26 bases between them. The CDR3 length is 18 residues. CDR1 is MRHNA and CDR2 is SNTAGT in the germline V gene. Written as DNA, the CDR3 is TGTGCCAGCAGTTTTTCACCCAGGACCAGGAAGGCTTTTGAAAAACTGTTTTTT. This encodes CASSFSPRTRKAFEKLFF.

This clone was observed at least ten times. The chain combines TRBV12-3 or TRBV12-4 with TRBJ1-4; D possibly corresponds to TRBD1 (5 bases). Trimming left V 6 bases short and J 7 bases short, with 18 bases between. This CDR3 region has 15 residues. CDR3 amino acids: CASSPGRVAGEKLFF. In DNA, the CDR3 is TGTGCCAGCAGCCCAGGGAGGGTAGCAGGTGAAAAACTGTTTTTT.

The V call is TRBV5-1, the J call TRBJ1-1; 10 positions match TRBD1. The CDR3 has 14 residues. Germline V lookup: CDR1 SGHRS, CDR2 YFSETQ. After removal of 3 bases from V and 3 bases from J, the junction contained 2 bases not matched to a gene. The CDR3 nucleotides read TGCGCCAGCAGCTCGGGACAGGGGCACACTGAAGCTTTCTTT. Encoded protein: CASSSGQGHTEAFF.

In this sample, this clone turned up a few times. The chain links TRBV20-1 to TRBJ2-7; D may be TRBD1 (5 bases). The CDR3 spans 12 residues. The V gene lost 2 bases and the J gene lost 4 bases, with 9 bases spanning the gap. In germline, CDR1 is DFQATT, CDR2 SNEGSKA (reference sequence). Here the CDR3 reads CSARQGWYEQYF. The CDR3, as DNA: TGCAGTGCTAGACAGGGCTGGTACGAGCAGTACTTC.

The sample holds many counts of this clone. This chain joins TRBV5-4 and TRBJ2-3, with 10 bases lining up with TRBD2. CDR1 is SGHNT, CDR2 YYREEE, per germline (reference sequence). The J segment lost 0 bases and the V segment lost 3 bases, leaving 4 bases of the junction unmatched. CDR3 length equals 16 residues. The CDR3 coding sequence is TGTGCCAGCAGCTCCAAGACTAGCGGGAGCACAGATACGCAGTATTTT. Residues: CASSSKTSGSTDTQYF.

This clone was seen a handful of times. The chain uses TRBV6-4 and TRBJ2-1; perhaps D is TRBD1 or TRBD2 (6 bases each). The CDR3 covers 15 residues. Trimming cost V 0 bases and J 10 bases, with 16 bases left between them. Germline values: CDR1 MRHNA, CDR2 SNTAGT. The CDR3 reads CASSDSACTGAEQFF. CDR3 in DNA: TGTGCCAGCAGTGACTCGGCGTGCACGGGGGCCGAGCAGTTCTTC.

This clone has at least ten counts. Here the CDR3 DNA reads TGTGCCAGCAGCTTAAACGAGTTTACTGAAGCTTTCTTT. It yields the protein CASSLNEFTEAFF. The chain uses TRBV7-3 and TRBJ1-1, with D uncertain. Germline V gives CDR1 SGHTA, CDR2 FQGTGA. V lost 1 base to trimming and J lost 5 bases, with 8 bases between them. The CDR3 sequence is 13 residues long. The whole variable domain, filled in from reference TRBV7-3 and TRBJ1-1, reads GAGVSQTPSNKVTEKGKYVELRCDPISGHTALYWYRQSLGQGPEFLIYFQGTGAADDSGLPNDRFFAVRPEGSVSTLKIQRTERGDSAVYLCASSLNEFTEAFFGQGTRLTVV.

In its sample, this clone was seen many times. The chain joins TRBV14 to TRBJ1-1; D uncertain. Looked up from germline, CDR1 is SGHDN and CDR2 is FVKESK. The V end lost 1 base, the J end lost 5 bases, and 14 bases lay between the germline ends. The CDR3 spans 15 residues. CDR3 sequence (DNA): TGTGCCAGCAGCCAAGGGGGATTACCGGGAACTGAAGCTTTCTTT. Its protein product is CASSQGGLPGTEAFF. Using reference TRBV14 and TRBJ1-1 for the parts outside the CDR3, the full variable domain is EAGVTQFPSHSVIEKGQTVTLRCDPISGHDNLYWYRRVMGKEIKFLLHFVKESKQDESGMPNNRFLAERTGGTYSTLKVQPAELEDSGVYFCASSQGGLPGTEAFFGQGTRLTVV.

This clone was detected a few times. The genes are TRBV2 and TRBJ1-1; D not certain. Germline CDR1 SNHLY, CDR2 FYNNEI. The ends were cut back, 10 bases at V and 7 bases at J, with 13 bases in the middle. The CDR3 is 11 residues long. The chain's CDR3 is CATTGGLEAFF. For the CDR3, the DNA is TGTGCCACCACTGGTGGACTTGAAGCTTTCTTT.